The T cell receptor (beta chain) under discussion was sequenced for a study of vaccination effects on CD4 cells after COVID-19. Sequencing followed a ViraFEST assay step that expanded antigen-specific CD4+ T cells with viral peptide pools. After less than twelve days in culture, the CD4+ T cells were isolated. Each vaccine recipient was nucleocapsid antibody negative and had no prior SARS-CoV-2 infection. Sequencing was performed with immunoSEQ multiplex PCR; in TCRdb, only in-frame clones are kept and a portion is missing. The sample consists of tens of thousands of clones, roughly 70% of them appearing once. V was shortened by 3 bases and J by 4 bases, with 6 bases between the two germline ends. The CDR3 extends over 12 amino acids. Germline V gives CDR1 SNHLY, CDR2 FYNNEI. Note on this clone: The antigen is undetermined.

The specimen was CD4+ T cells from PBMCs cultured with SARS-CoV-2 spike peptides, collected before COVID-19 vaccination. The clonotype comes from a human donor who received a COVID-19 vaccine. The chain is built from TRBV2 and TRBJ2-5, with D maybe TRBD1 (6 bases). This CDR3 reads CASSDRGETQYF. The CDR3 nucleotides read TGTGCCAGCAGTGACAGGGGAGAGACCCAGTACTTC.